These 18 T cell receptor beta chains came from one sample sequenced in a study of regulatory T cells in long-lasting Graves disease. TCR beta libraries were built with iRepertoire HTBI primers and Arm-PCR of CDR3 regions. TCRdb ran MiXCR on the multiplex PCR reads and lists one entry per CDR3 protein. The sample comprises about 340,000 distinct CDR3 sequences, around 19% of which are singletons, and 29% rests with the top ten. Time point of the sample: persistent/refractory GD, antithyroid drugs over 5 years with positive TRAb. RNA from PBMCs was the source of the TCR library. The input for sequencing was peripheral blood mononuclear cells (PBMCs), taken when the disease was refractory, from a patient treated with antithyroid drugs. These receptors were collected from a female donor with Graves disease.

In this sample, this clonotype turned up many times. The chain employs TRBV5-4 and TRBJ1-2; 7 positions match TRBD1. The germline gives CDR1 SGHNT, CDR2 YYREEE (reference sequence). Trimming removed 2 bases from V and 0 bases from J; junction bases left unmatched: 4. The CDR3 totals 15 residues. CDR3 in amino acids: CASSFPGTANYGYTF. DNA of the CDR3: TGTGCCAGCAGCTTCCCAGGGACAGCTAACTATGGCTACACCTTC.

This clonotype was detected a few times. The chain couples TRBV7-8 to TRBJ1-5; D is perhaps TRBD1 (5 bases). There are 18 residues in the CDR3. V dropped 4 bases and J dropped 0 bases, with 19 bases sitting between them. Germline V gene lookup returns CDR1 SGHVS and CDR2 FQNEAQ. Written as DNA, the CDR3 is TGTGCCAGCAGCTCCAAGGGGCAGTTTTTTTATAGCAATCAGCCCCAGCATTTT. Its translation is CASSSKGQFFYSNQPQHF. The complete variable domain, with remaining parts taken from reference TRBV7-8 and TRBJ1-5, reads GAGVSQSPRYKVAKRGQDVALRCDPISGHVSLFWYQQALGQGPEFLTYFQNEAQLDKSGLPSDRFFAERPEGSVSTLKIQRTQQEDSAVYLCASSSKGQFFYSNQPQHFGDGTRLSIL.

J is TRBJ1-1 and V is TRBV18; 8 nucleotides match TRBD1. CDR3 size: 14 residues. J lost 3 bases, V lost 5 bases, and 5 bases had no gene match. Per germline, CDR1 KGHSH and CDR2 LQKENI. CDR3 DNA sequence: TGTGCCAGCTCAGGGGGACAGGACTACACTGAAGCTTTCTTT. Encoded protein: CASSGGQDYTEAFF.

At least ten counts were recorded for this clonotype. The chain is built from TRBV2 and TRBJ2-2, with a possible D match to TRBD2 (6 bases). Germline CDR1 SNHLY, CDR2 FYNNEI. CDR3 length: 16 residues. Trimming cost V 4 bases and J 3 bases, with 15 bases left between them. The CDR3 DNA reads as TGTGCCAGCAGTGTAGGGGCGGGGAGATACACCGGGGAGCTGTTTTTT. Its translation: CASSVGAGRYTGELFF.

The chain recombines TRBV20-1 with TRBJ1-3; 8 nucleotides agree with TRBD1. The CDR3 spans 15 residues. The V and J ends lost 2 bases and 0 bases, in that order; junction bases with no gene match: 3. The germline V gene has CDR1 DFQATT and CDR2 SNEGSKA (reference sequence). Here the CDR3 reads CSARRDRTSGNTIYF. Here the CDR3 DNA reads TGCAGTGCTAGAAGGGACAGGACCTCTGGAAACACCATATATTTT.

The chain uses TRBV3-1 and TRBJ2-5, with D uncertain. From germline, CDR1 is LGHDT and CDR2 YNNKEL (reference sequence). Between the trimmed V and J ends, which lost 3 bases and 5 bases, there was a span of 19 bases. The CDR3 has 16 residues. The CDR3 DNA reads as TGTGCCAGCAGCCAGGTCCTTGATGCTCAGTTTGAGACCCAGTACTTC. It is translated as CASSQVLDAQFETQYF.

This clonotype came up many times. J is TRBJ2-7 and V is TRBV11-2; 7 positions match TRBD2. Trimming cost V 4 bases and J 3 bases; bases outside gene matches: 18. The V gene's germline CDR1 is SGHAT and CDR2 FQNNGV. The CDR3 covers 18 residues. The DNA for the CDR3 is TGTGCCAGCAGCTCCCTGAGTGGGAGGGTGGATACTCGCTACGAGCAGTACTTC. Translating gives CASSSLSGRVDTRYEQYF.

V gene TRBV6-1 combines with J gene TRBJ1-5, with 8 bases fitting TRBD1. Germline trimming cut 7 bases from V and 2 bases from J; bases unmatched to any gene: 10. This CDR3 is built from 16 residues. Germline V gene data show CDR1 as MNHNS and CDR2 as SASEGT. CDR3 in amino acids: CASTSPQGAGNQPQHF. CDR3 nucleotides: TGTGCCAGCACCAGTCCTCAGGGGGCGGGCAATCAGCCCCAGCATTTT.

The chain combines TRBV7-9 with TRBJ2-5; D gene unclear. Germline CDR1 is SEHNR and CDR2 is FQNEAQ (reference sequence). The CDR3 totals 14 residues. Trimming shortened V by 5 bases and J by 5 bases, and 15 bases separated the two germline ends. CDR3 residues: CASSPLVGDETQYF. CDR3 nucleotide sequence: TGTGCCAGCAGCCCGCTGGTAGGAGACGAGACCCAGTACTTC.

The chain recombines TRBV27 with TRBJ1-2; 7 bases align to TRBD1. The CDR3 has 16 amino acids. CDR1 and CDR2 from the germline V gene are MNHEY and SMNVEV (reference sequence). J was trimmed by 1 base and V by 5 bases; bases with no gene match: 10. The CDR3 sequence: CASSAVPGQYNYGYTF. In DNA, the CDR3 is TGTGCCAGCAGTGCAGTCCCGGGACAGTATAACTATGGCTACACCTTC.

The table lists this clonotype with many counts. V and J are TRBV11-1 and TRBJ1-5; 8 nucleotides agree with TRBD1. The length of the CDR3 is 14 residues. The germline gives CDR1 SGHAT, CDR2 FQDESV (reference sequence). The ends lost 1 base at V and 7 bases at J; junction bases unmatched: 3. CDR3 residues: CASSLVDRGQPQHF. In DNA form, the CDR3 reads TGTGCCAGCAGCTTAGTCGACAGGGGACAGCCCCAGCATTTT.

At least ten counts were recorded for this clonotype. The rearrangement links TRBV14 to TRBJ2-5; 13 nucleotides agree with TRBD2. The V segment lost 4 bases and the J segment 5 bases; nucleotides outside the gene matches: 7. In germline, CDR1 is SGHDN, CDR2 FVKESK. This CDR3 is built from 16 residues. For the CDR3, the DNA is TGTGCCAGCAGCCCTGGACTAGCGGGAGTGGGGGAGACCCAGTACTTC. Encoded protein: CASSPGLAGVGETQYF.

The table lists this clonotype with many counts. The CDR3 here is CSARTAATNEKLFF. The DNA of the CDR3 is TGCAGTGCGCGGACGGCCGCAACTAATGAAAAACTGTTTTTT. The chain recombines TRBV20-1 with TRBJ1-4, with D unresolved. Trimming cost V 6 bases and J 0 bases, with 11 bases left between them. The CDR3 has 14 residues. Germline V gene lookup returns CDR1 DFQATT and CDR2 SNEGSKA (reference sequence).

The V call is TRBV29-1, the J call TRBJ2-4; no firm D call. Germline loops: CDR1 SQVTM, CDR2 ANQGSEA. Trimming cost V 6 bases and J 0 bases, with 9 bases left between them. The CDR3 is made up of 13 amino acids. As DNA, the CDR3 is TGCAGCGTGTTGGGGTTAGCCAAAAACATTCAGTACTTC. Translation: CSVLGLAKNIQYF.

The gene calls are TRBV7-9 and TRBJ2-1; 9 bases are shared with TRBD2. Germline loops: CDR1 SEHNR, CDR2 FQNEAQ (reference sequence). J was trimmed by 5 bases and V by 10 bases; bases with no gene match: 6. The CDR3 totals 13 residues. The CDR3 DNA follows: TGTGCCAATCAGCGGGAGGCCGACAATGAGCAGTTCTTC. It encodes CANQREADNEQFF.

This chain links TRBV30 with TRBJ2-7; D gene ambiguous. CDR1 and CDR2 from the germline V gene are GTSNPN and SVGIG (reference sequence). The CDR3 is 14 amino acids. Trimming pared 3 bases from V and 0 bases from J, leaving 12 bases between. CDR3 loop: CAWRDAFSSYEQYF. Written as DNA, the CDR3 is TGTGCCTGGAGGGACGCCTTTAGCTCCTACGAGCAGTACTTC. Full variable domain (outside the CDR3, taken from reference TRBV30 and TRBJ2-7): SQTIHQWPATLVQPVGSPLSLECTVEGTSNPNLYWYRQAAGRGLQLLFYSVGIGQISSEVPQNLSASRPQDRQFILSSKKLLLSDSGFYLCAWRDAFSSYEQYFGPGTRLTVT.

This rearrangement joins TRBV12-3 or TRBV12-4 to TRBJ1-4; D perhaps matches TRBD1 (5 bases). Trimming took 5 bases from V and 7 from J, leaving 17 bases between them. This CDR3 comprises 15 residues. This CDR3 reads CASSPRWGSGEKLFF. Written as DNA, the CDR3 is TGTGCCAGCAGTCCCCGCTGGGGGTCGGGTGAAAAACTGTTTTTT.

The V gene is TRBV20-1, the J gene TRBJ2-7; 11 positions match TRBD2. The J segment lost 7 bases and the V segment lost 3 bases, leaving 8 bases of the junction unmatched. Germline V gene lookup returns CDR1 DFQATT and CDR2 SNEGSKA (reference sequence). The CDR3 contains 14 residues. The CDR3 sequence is CSASGVAGGPEQYF. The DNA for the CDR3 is TGCAGTGCTAGTGGGGTAGCGGGAGGGCCAGAGCAGTACTTC.